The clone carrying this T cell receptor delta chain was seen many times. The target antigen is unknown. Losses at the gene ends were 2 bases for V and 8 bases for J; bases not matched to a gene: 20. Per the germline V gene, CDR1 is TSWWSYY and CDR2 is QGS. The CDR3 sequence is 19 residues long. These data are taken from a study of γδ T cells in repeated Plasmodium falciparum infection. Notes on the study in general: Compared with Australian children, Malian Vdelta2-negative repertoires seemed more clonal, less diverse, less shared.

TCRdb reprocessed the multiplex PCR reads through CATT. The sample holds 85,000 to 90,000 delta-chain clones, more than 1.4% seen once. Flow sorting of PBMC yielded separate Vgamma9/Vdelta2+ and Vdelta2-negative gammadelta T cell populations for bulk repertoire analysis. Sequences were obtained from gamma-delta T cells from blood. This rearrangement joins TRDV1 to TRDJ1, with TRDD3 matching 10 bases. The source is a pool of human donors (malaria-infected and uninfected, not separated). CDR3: CALGEGLVRLAGDTRKLIF. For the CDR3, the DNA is TGTGCTCTTGGGGAAGGGCTGGTTAGGCTCGCGGGGGATACGCGCAAACTCATCTTT.